The following is a TCR beta chain sequence with its context. The sample is drawn from a study of CD8+CD57+ T cells in acquired aplastic anemia. Study-level information: Sorted CD4+ and CD8+ cells gave an average of roughly 3.2 ug of DNA.

According to the study, genomic DNA was the template for TCR beta VDJ and CDR3 profiling. TCRdb independently ran MiXCR on the reads; one entry per CDR3 protein. The table lists around 150,000 distinct CDR3 sequences, around half of them singletons. CDR1 SNHLY and CDR2 FYNNEI come from the germline V gene. V lost 1 base, J lost 9 bases, and 13 bases lay in between. The CDR3 length is 14 residues. Patients who underwent sequencing had shown CD8+CD57+ cell expansion by flow cytometry. Patients, without exception, had severe acquired aplastic anemia. No therapy was given to patients before blood sampling.

The TCR originated in a human donor with aplastic anemia. Specimen: sorted CD4+, CD8+, or CD8+CD57+ T cells (not recorded which) from PBMCs. The chain is built from TRBV2 and TRBJ1-5; no definite D call. In DNA form, the CDR3 reads TGTGCCAGCAGTGAAGAGGCGTTACTTGGGCCCCAGCATTTT. This encodes CASSEEALLGPQHF.